The next 21 T cell receptor beta chains were all read from a single sample in a study of vaccination effects on CD4 cells after COVID-19 (dated by TCRdb to 2021 to 2024). Libraries came from the immunoSEQ multiplex PCR assay. TCRdb retrieved this table from immuneACCESS and kept in-frame rearrangements only. Not all clones are present; in checked studies, unresolved V genes account for under half, and no reason is known for the remainder. This sample gives under 80,000 clones in total; roughly 79% of them show up just once. The top ten clones comprise 0.9% to 1% of the sample. The ViraFEST assay stimulated PBMC with viral peptide pools and then used TCR sequencing to identify antigen-specific CD4+ T cell clonotypes by expansion. After less than 13 days of culture, CD4+ T cells were isolated with the EasySep CD4+ T cell isolation kit. Participants received two doses of either the BNT162b2 or the mRNA-1273 mRNA SARS-CoV-2 vaccine.

Their cognate antigens are unknown. The sequencing here drew on CD4+ T cells from PBMCs cultured with HCoV-OC43 spike peptides, taken after COVID-19 vaccination. This sample's cell subset or site label indicates: HCoV-OC43 spike overlapping peptide pool stimulation. Every receptor here comes from a human donor who received a COVID-19 vaccine.

The rearrangement uses TRBV27 and TRBJ2-7; D tentatively fits TRBD1 or TRBD2 (5 bases each). V lost 9 bases and J 0 bases, leaving 15 bases between the germline ends. The CDR3 is 14 amino acids. Germline CDR1 is MNHEY and CDR2 is SMNVEV (reference sequence). As DNA, the CDR3 is TGTGCCAGTAAGAGGGACGGCGTCTCCTACGAGCAGTACGTC. Translation gives CASKRDGVSYEQYV.

This clone was seen just once. The chain links TRBV4-1 to TRBJ2-5; 7 positions match TRBD1. V lost 4 bases and J lost 3; bases outside the gene matches: 8. This CDR3 is 15 amino acids long. CDR1 is MGHRA and CDR2 is YSYEKL in the germline V gene. CDR3 nucleotides: TGCGCCAGCAGCCGAGTGGTAGGGGGCGAAGAGACCCAGTACTTC. Translation gives CASSRVVGGEETQYF.

The gene calls are TRBV6-4 and TRBJ2-2, with TRBD2 identical over 11 bases. CDR1 is MRHNA, CDR2 SNTAGT, per germline. The V and J ends lost 6 bases and 8 bases, in that order; junction bases with no gene match: 11. This CDR3 contains 16 residues. CDR3 bases: TGTGCCAGCAGAGTCGGGACTAGCGGAGGTTCGGGGGAGCTGTTTTTT. Translation gives CASRVGTSGGSGELFF.

The chain employs TRBV6-5 and TRBJ2-7; 10 positions agree with TRBD1. The junction had 1 base not matched to a gene; V was cut back by 6 bases and J by 2 bases. CDR3 length: 13 residues. Germline CDR1 MNHEY, CDR2 SVGAGI. The CDR3 sequence: CASRGQGAYEQYV. The DNA for the CDR3 is TGTGCCAGCAGAGGACAGGGGGCCTACGAGCAGTACGTC.

This clone has just one count. The chain links TRBV19 to TRBJ1-2; TRBD1 might be the D (5 bases). CDR3 length equals 16 residues. Trimming removed 9 bases at V and 6 bases at J, with 26 bases between. The germline V gene has CDR1 LNHDA and CDR2 SQIVND (reference sequence). The CDR3 DNA sequence: TGTGCCAGCAAATACGTGGGGCAGTTCGATGGCGATGGCTACACCTTC. Its protein is CASKYVGQFDGDGYTF.

V gene TRBV4-1 combines with J gene TRBJ1-2; the match to TRBD1 covers 9 bases. The CDR3 covers 16 residues. CDR1 and CDR2 from the germline V gene are MGHRA and YSYEKL. Unmatched junction bases numbered 6, after V lost 4 bases and J lost 0 bases. The CDR3 sequence: CASSPRTGAANYGYTF. Written as DNA, the CDR3 is TGCGCCAGCAGCCCCCGGACAGGGGCGGCTAACTATGGCTACACCTTC.

The CDR3 spells CASSLAPTSGGFLTDTQYF. CDR3 nucleotide sequence: TGTGCCAGCAGCTTAGCACCGACTAGCGGGGGTTTCCTCACAGATACGCAGTATTTT. The chain couples TRBV7-2 to TRBJ2-3; TRBD2 matches 12 bases. From germline, CDR1 is SGHTA and CDR2 FQGNSA. The CDR3 has 19 residues. V lost 0 bases and J lost 2; bases outside the gene matches: 9.

The V call is TRBV6-2 or TRBV6-3, the J call TRBJ1-2; maybe TRBD1 (5 bases). V lost 6 bases, J lost 4 bases, and 12 bases lay in between. From germline, CDR1 is MNHEY and CDR2 SVGEGT. The CDR3 length is 13 residues. CDR3 sequence reads: CASSPDRRYGYTF. The CDR3 DNA follows: TGTGCCAGCAGCCCCGACAGACGCTATGGCTACACCTTC.

The chain has TRBV18 and TRBJ2-3; 9 nucleotides match TRBD2. The CDR3 covers 17 residues. V lost 3 bases, J lost 0 bases, and 7 bases stayed unmatched. In germline, CDR1 is KGHSH, CDR2 LQKENI. This CDR3 is CASSPGLAGTSTDTQYF. The CDR3 nucleotides read TGTGCCAGCTCACCTGGGCTAGCGGGGACGAGCACAGATACGCAGTATTTT.

To note about this clone: This sample includes further DNA sequences coding for the same CDR3. CDR3 sequence (DNA): TGTGCCAGTAGTCCCCGACAGGGTACAGATACGCAGTATTTT. Translated: CASSPRQGTDTQYF. This sequence joins TRBV19 and TRBJ2-3, with 7 bases lining up with TRBD1. The CDR3 covers 14 residues. From germline, CDR1 is LNHDA and CDR2 SQIVND (reference sequence). V gave up 5 bases and J gave up 3 bases; unmatched junction bases: 5.

The sample holds one count of this clone. The rearrangement joins TRBV19 to TRBJ2-2; tentative D call: TRBD2 (5 bases). The CDR3 extends over 15 amino acids. Looked up from germline, CDR1 is LNHDA and CDR2 is SQIVND (reference sequence). V shed 3 bases and J shed 4 bases, with 12 bases lying between them. CDR3 sequence: CASSIGVRATGELFF. CDR3 nucleotides: TGTGCCAGTAGTATCGGGGTTAGGGCCACCGGGGAGCTGTTTTTT.

This rearrangement joins TRBV24-1 to TRBJ1-1; weak D call: TRBD1 (6 bases). V lost 3 bases, J lost 7 bases, and 14 bases lay in between. The CDR3 is 14 amino acids. Per the germline V gene, CDR1 is KGHDR and CDR2 is SFDVKD. For the CDR3, the DNA is TGTGCCACCAGTGATCCACGGACAGAGGGTGAAGCTTTCTTT. It yields the protein CATSDPRTEGEAFF.

In its sample, this clone was seen once. The chain uses TRBV2 and TRBJ2-7, with 8 bases matching TRBD1. The CDR3 is made up of 13 amino acids. Per germline, CDR1 SNHLY and CDR2 FYNNEI. With V trimmed by 6 bases and J by 5 bases, 6 bases remained unmatched. Written as DNA, the CDR3 is TGTGCCAGCAGATCGGACAGGGCCAACGAGCAGTACGTC. Protein sequence: CASRSDRANEQYV.

The rearrangement joins TRBV7-8 to TRBJ1-5; D uncertain. The ends were cut back, 5 bases at V and 2 bases at J, with 13 bases in the middle. The germline V gene encodes CDR1 SGHVS and CDR2 FQNEAQ. CDR3 length equals 15 residues. In DNA form, the CDR3 reads TGTGCCAGCAGCGATAGATTGGCTGGCAATCAGCCCCAGCATTTT. This gives the protein CASSDRLAGNQPQHF.

The chain uses TRBV7-8 and TRBJ1-6, with D uncertain. With 4 bases removed from V and 13 bases from J, the gap between germline ends came to 20 bases. In germline, CDR1 is SGHVS, CDR2 FQNEAQ. This CDR3 is built from 15 residues. In DNA, the CDR3 is TGTGCCAGCAGCTACTCCAAGACTGGACTGGGGCCCCTCCACTTT. The encoded protein is CASSYSKTGLGPLHF.

The rearrangement joins TRBV2 to TRBJ1-3; no definite D call. CDR1 SNHLY and CDR2 FYNNEI come from the germline V gene. V dropped 4 bases and J dropped 3 bases, with 7 bases sitting between them. The CDR3 is made up of 13 amino acids. The CDR3 bases are TGTGCCAGCAGTGGATCCCTTGGAAACACCATATATTTT. This gives the protein CASSGSLGNTIYF.

V and J are TRBV15 and TRBJ2-5; maybe TRBD1 (5 bases). CDR3 length: 14 amino acids. Per germline, CDR1 LNHNV and CDR2 YYDKDF (reference sequence). With 8 bases removed from V and 3 bases from J, the gap between germline ends came to 16 bases. Here the CDR3 DNA reads TGTGCCACCTGGGGCCACGGTACTGAAGAGACCCAGTACTTC. It encodes CATWGHGTEETQYF.

The rearrangement uses TRBV29-1 and TRBJ2-3; TRBD1 might be the D (5 bases). Germline loops: CDR1 SQVTM, CDR2 ANQGSEA. CDR3 size: 12 residues. Trimming took 6 bases from V and 2 from J, leaving 9 bases between them. CDR3 amino acids: CSVRQTTDTQYF. In DNA, the CDR3 is TGCAGCGTAAGACAGACCACAGATACGCAGTATTTT.

J is TRBJ1-2 and V is TRBV6-5, with D possibly being TRBD1 (6 bases). CDR3 length: 14 amino acids. V was shortened by 6 bases and J by 2 bases, with 13 bases between the two germline ends. From germline, CDR1 is MNHEY and CDR2 SVGAGI. The CDR3, as DNA: TGTGCCAGCAGCTCACCCCAGGGGAACTATGGCTACACCTTC. It translates to CASSSPQGNYGYTF.

The sample holds a few counts of this clone. The genes are TRBV9 and TRBJ2-2; D perhaps matches TRBD2 (5 bases). The CDR3 runs to 14 residues. The germline V and J ends were trimmed by 0 bases and 5 bases, with 8 bases remaining between them. Germline loops: CDR1 SGDLS, CDR2 YYNGEE. The CDR3 coding sequence is TGTGCCAGCAGCGTAGCTACGGGGACCGGGGAGCTGTTTTTT. Translating gives CASSVATGTGELFF.

The chain is built from TRBV5-1 and TRBJ1-2; D is undetermined. The CDR3 loop spans 15 amino acids. Germline assignment: CDR1 SGHRS and CDR2 YFSETQ. Trimming took 4 bases from V and 5 from J, leaving 18 bases between them. Here the CDR3 reads CASSPKGEPLYGYTF. CDR3 DNA sequence: TGCGCCAGCAGCCCCAAGGGAGAACCCTTATATGGCTACACCTTC.